A single T cell receptor beta chain is shown here with its context. This sample was included in a study of control samples from healthy donors and cancer patients. Trimming removed 2 bases at V and 3 bases at J, with 11 bases between. This CDR3 region has 15 residues. CDR1 is SGHKS and CDR2 is YYEKEE in the germline V gene (reference sequence). The protocol was immunoSEQ multiplex PCR, while the TCRdb copy is restricted to in-frame clones and leaves out a portion. The table has about 55,000 clones, nearly 96% seen once. The clonotype was recovered from a woman between 25 and 40 years old in good health. Sequencing was carried out using blood. The rearrangement uses TRBV5-5 and TRBJ2-2; a possible D gene is TRBD1 (5 bases). In nucleotides, the CDR3 is TGTGCCAGCAGCTTCCAAGGGGCCGACACCGGGGAGCTGTTTTTT. It codes for CASSFQGADTGELFF.